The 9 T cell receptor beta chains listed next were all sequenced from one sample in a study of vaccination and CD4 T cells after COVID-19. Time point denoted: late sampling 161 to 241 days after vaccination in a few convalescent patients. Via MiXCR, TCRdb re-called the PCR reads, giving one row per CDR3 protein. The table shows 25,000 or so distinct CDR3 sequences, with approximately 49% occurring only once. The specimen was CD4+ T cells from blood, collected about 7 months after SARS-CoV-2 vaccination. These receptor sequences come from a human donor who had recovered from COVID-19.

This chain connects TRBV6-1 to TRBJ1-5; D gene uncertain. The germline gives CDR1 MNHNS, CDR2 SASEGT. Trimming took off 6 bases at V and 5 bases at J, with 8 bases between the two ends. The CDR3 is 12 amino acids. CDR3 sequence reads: CASSFQYQPQHF. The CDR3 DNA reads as TGTGCCAGCAGCTTCCAGTATCAGCCCCAGCATTTT.

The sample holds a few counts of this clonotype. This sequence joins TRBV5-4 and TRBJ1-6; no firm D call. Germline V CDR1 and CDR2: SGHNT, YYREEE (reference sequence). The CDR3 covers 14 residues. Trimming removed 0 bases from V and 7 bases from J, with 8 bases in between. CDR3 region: CASSLAGKNSPLHF. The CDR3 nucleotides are TGTGCCAGCAGCTTGGCAGGAAAGAATTCACCCCTCCACTTT.

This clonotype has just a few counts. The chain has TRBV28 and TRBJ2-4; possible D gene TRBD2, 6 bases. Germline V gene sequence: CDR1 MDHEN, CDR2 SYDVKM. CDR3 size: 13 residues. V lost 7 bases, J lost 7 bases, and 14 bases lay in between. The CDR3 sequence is CASTLGGVNIQYF. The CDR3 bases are TGTGCCAGCACCCTGGGGGGAGTGAACATTCAGTACTTC.

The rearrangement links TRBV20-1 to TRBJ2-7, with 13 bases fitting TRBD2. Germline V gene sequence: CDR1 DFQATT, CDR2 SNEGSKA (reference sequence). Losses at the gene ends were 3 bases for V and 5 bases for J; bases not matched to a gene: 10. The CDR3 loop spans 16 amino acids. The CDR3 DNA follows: TGCAGTGCTAGTCGAGGACTAGCGGGAGTTCAGAACGAGCAGTACTTC. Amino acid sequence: CSASRGLAGVQNEQYF.

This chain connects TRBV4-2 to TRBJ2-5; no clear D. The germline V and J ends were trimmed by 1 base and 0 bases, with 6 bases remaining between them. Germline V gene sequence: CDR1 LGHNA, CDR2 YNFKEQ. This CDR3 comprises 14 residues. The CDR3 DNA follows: TGTGCCAGCAGCCAAGTCGGAGACCAAGAGACCCAGTACTTC. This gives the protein CASSQVGDQETQYF.

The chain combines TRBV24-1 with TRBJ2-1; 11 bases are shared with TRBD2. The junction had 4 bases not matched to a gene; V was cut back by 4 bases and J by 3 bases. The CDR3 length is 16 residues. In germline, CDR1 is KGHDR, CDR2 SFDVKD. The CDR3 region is CATSDPTSGSYNEQFF. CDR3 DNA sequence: TGTGCCACCAGTGACCCCACTAGCGGGAGCTACAATGAGCAGTTCTTC.

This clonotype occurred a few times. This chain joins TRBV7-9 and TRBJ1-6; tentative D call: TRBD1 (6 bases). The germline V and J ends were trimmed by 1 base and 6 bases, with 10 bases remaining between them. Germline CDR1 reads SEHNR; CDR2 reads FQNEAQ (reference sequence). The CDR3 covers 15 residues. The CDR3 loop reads CASSLVDRTNSPLHF. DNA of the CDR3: TGTGCCAGCAGCTTAGTCGACAGGACTAATTCACCCCTCCACTTT. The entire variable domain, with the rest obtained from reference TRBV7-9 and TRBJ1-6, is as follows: DTGVSQNPRHKITKRGQNVTFRCDPISEHNRLYWYRQTLGQGPEFLTYFQNEAQLEKSRLLSDRFSAERPKGSFSTLEIQRTEQGDSAMYLCASSLVDRTNSPLHFGNGTRLTVT.

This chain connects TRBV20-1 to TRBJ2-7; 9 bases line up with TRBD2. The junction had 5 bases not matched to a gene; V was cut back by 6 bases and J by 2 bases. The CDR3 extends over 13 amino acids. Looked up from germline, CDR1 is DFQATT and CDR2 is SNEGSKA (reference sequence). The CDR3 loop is CSARRGGTYEQYF. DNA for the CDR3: TGCAGTGCACGGCGGGGGGGTACCTACGAGCAGTACTTC.

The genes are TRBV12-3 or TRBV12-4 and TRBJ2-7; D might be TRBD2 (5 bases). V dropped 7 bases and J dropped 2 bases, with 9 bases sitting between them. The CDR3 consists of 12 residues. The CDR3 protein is CASKLETYEQYF. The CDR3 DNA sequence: TGTGCCAGCAAACTAGAAACCTACGAGCAGTACTTC.